These T cell receptor beta chains were read from a single sample in a study of cytomegalovirus exposure and HLA in healthy donors. TCRdb's table, derived via immunoSEQ multiplex PCR, lists solely in-frame clones and lacks some. The sample has tens of thousands of clones; less than 90% are singletons. The sequencing sample was made of PBMCs. The receptors derive from a woman aged 18-35 years in good health and CMV-seropositive. CDR3s include the opening cysteine and the closing phenylalanine or tryptophan. The D gene is left open where the match is weak. Part of the rows lack a size; the others show once, few, many or a class for expanded clones.

V gene,J gene,D gene,clone size,CDR3 length,CDR3 protein,CDR3 DNA
TRBV19,TRBJ1-2,TRBD1,NA,17,CASSIDRTRDSYYGYTF,TGTGCCAGTAGTATAGATAGAACCCGGGACAGCTACTATGGCTACACCTTC
TRBV4-2,TRBJ2-2,TRBD1,NA,15,CASSQGQGNTGELFF,TGTGCCAGCAGCCAAGGACAGGGGAACACCGGGGAGCTGTTTTTT
TRBV6-6,TRBJ1-5,TRBD1,few,16,CASSYSGTGGYQPQHF,TGTGCCAGCAGTTACTCCGGGACAGGGGGCTATCAGCCCCAGCATTTT
TRBV27,TRBJ1-4,NA,NA,14,CASRPLRTNEKLFF,TGTGCCAGCAGGCCGTTGAGGACTAATGAAAAACTGTTTTTT
TRBV27,TRBJ1-6,NA,NA,17,CASSRKGDNRVSSPLHF,TGTGCCAGCAGCCGAAAAGGGGATAATCGAGTTAGTTCACCCCTCCACTTT
TRBV28,TRBJ1-5,NA,NA,17,CASTAGLGANSNQPQHF,TGTGCCAGCACGGCGGGCTTGGGGGCGAATAGCAATCAGCCCCAGCATTTT
TRBV7-2,TRBJ1-1,NA,NA,15,CASSSSQGGDTEAFF,TGTGCCAGCAGCTCCTCGCAAGGAGGGGACACTGAAGCTTTCTTT
TRBV29-1,TRBJ1-1,NA,few,12,CSVEDRNTEAFF,TGCAGCGTAGAGGATAGAAACACTGAAGCTTTCTTT
TRBV28,TRBJ2-1,TRBD1,NA,17,CASSFDTGTGDWNEQFF,TGTGCCAGCAGTTTTGACACCGGGACAGGAGATTGGAATGAGCAGTTCTTC
TRBV2,TRBJ2-2,TRBD2,NA,16,CASNSGTSGYTGELFF,TGTGCCAGCAACTCTGGGACTAGCGGATACACCGGGGAGCTGTTTTTT
TRBV6-6,TRBJ1-1,TRBD1,NA,15,CASSQAHRGPTEAFF,TGTGCCAGCAGCCAAGCCCACAGGGGGCCGACTGAAGCTTTCTTT
TRBV2,TRBJ2-7,TRBD1,NA,10,CASGTDEQYF,TGTGCCAGCGGGACAGACGAGCAGTACTTC
TRBV13,TRBJ2-2,NA,once,16,CASSFSVGGPGGELFF,TGTGCCAGCAGCTTCTCGGTGGGGGGGCCTGGCGGGGAGCTGTTTTTT
TRBV4-1,TRBJ2-3,TRBD2,NA,15,CASSTDRGGTDTQYF,TGCGCCAGCAGCACAGACCGGGGGGGCACAGATACGCAGTATTTT
TRBV7-2,TRBJ2-3,TRBD1,NA,15,CASSLVGTVTDTQYF,TGTGCCAGCAGCTTAGTTGGGACAGTCACAGATACGCAGTATTTT
TRBV27,TRBJ2-6,NA,NA,18,CASSLVSPGLWGANVLTF,TGTGCCAGCAGTTTAGTTTCGCCTGGACTGTGGGGGGCCAACGTCCTGACTTTC
TRBV4-1,TRBJ2-2,NA,NA,14,CASSPDLNTGELFF,TGCGCCAGCAGCCCCGACTTGAACACCGGGGAGCTGTTTTTT
TRBV9,TRBJ1-4,NA,NA,17,CASSVDGGGGTNEKLFF,TGTGCCAGCAGCGTAGATGGAGGGGGGGGAACTAATGAAAAACTGTTTTTT
TRBV2,TRBJ2-1,TRBD2,NA,18,CASSDPTGTRGKGNEQFF,TGTGCCAGCAGTGACCCAACGGGGACTAGAGGGAAGGGCAATGAGCAGTTCTTC
TRBV7-9,TRBJ2-5,TRBD2,NA,13,CASKGTSQETQYF,TGTGCCAGCAAGGGGACTAGCCAAGAGACCCAGTACTTC
TRBV5-1,TRBJ2-1,NA,NA,13,CASSVALYNEQFF,TGCGCCAGCAGCGTAGCTCTCTACAATGAGCAGTTCTTC
TRBV28,TRBJ1-1,NA,few,13,CASSGVQNTEAFF,TGTGCCAGCAGCGGGGTACAGAACACTGAAGCTTTCTTT
TRBV6-5,TRBJ2-7,TRBD2,NA,13,CASIPGGSYEQYF,TGTGCCAGCATCCCGGGGGGATCCTACGAGCAGTACTTC
TRBV29-1,TRBJ2-7,TRBD1,NA,12,CSVGTGGNEQYF,TGCAGCGTGGGGACAGGGGGCAACGAGCAGTACTTC
TRBV30,TRBJ1-2,NA,NA,13,CAWSVHGGDGYTF,TGTGCCTGGAGTGTACACGGAGGGGATGGCTACACCTTC
TRBV30,TRBJ2-3,NA,NA,13,CAWSVPPTDTQYF,TGTGCCTGGAGTGTTCCTCCCACAGATACGCAGTATTTT
TRBV29-1,TRBJ2-3,NA,NA,14,CSVGGREFTDTQYF,TGCAGCGTTGGCGGACGGGAGTTCACAGATACGCAGTATTTT
TRBV7-9,TRBJ2-3,TRBD2,NA,16,CASSAGGAAGTDTQYF,TGTGCCAGCAGCGCCGGGGGGGCCGCCGGCACAGATACGCAGTATTTT
TRBV9,TRBJ1-5,NA,NA,14,CASSGGGPSQPQHF,TGTGCCAGCAGCGGAGGGGGTCCAAGTCAGCCCCAGCATTTT
TRBV11-3,TRBJ1-1,TRBD1,few,16,CASSLPRQGRNTEAFF,TGTGCCAGCAGCCTCCCCAGACAGGGGAGGAACACTGAAGCTTTCTTT
TRBV9,TRBJ1-5,NA,NA,14,CASSVRDSNQPQHF,TGTGCCAGCAGCGTCCGGGATAGCAATCAGCCCCAGCATTTT
TRBV5-1,TRBJ1-5,NA,NA,15,CASSLEGVGTQPQHF,TGCGCCAGCAGCTTGGAAGGGGTTGGTACTCAGCCCCAGCATTTT
TRBV28,TRBJ1-4,NA,NA,16,CASSFSLESTNEKLFF,TGTGCCAGCAGTTTTAGCTTGGAGTCAACTAATGAAAAACTGTTTTTT
TRBV27,TRBJ2-7,NA,few,14,CASSLGYQGYEQYF,TGTGCCAGCAGTTTAGGATATCAGGGCTACGAGCAGTACTTC
TRBV19,TRBJ2-7,NA,NA,14,CASSIDRHSYEQYF,TGTGCCAGTAGTATCGACAGGCACTCCTACGAGCAGTACTTC
TRBV28,TRBJ2-5,NA,NA,12,CASSLSRETQYF,TGTGCCAGCAGTTTATCCCGAGAGACCCAGTACTTC
TRBV10-3,TRBJ1-1,NA,NA,15,CAISEGGVRNTEAFF,TGTGCCATCAGTGAGGGGGGGGTTCGGAACACTGAAGCTTTCTTT
TRBV28,TRBJ2-5,TRBD1,NA,16,CASSPILPGQGTTQYF,TGTGCCAGCAGCCCTATCCTACCGGGACAGGGGACCACCCAGTACTTC
TRBV5-1,TRBJ2-5,NA,NA,16,CASSLGAGSEGETQYF,TGCGCCAGCAGCTTGGGGGCGGGGTCCGAAGGGGAGACCCAGTACTTC